This record concerns one TCR beta chain sequence. This sample was included in a study of blood T cell repertoires in COVID-19. TCRdb's copy holds only in-frame clones and misses some; the assay was immunoSEQ multiplex PCR. Among around 100,000 clones, 70% to 90% were seen once, and the ten largest hold 13%. The source of this sequence is a man aged 50 or older with active or convalescent COVID-19. Specimen: peripheral blood.

The CDR3, as DNA: TGTGCCAGCAGTTTAAGGGGGGGCAGCGGACCCGTGACCCAGTACTTC. It specifies CASSLRGGSGPVTQYF. The chain has TRBV28 and TRBJ2-5; D is perhaps TRBD2 (7 bases). The CDR3 is made up of 16 amino acids. The V end was cut by 2 bases, the J end by 7 bases, with 20 bases between. The germline V gene encodes CDR1 MDHEN and CDR2 SYDVKM.